A selection of T cell receptor beta chains follows, all from one sample in a study of blood T cell repertoires in COVID-19. Only in-frame clones appear in the TCRdb table, and some are missing; sequencing was by immunoSEQ multiplex PCR. The sample contains about 210,000 clones, around 85% of which appear only once. Specimen: peripheral blood. These receptor sequences come from an older woman with COVID-19, enrolled during active disease. The CDR3 runs from the conserved cysteine through the conserved F or W. D genes are given only for firm matches. Some rows have no size entry. The others give once, few or many, or a class for an expanded clone.

.	TRBJ1-1	13	.	TRBV7-3	TGTGCCAGCAGCTTTCAGGGGACGACTGAAGCTTTCTTT	CASSFQGTTEAFF
.	TRBJ1-5	14	.	TRBV21-1	TGTGCCAGCAACCTAGGACAGGGAAGTCAGCCCCAGCATTTT	CASNLGQGSQPQHF
TRBD2	TRBJ2-3	16	.	TRBV4-2	TGTGCCAGCAGCCAACGGGGCGGGGGAAGCACAGATACGCAGTATTTT	CASSQRGGGSTDTQYF
.	TRBJ1-6	15	.	TRBV11-3	TGTGCCAGCAGTGTTGAGAGCTCCTATAATTCACCCCTCCACTTT	CASSVESSYNSPLHF
TRBD1	TRBJ1-2	16	.	TRBV6-1	TGTGCCAGCAGTGACGGGACAGTAGCGGTTAACTATGGCTACACCTTC	CASSDGTVAVNYGYTF
.	TRBJ2-1	15	.	TRBV24-1	TGTGCCACCAGTGGGGCCCTGGGCCCATACAATGAGCAGTTCTTC	CATSGALGPYNEQFF
TRBD2	TRBJ2-1	15	.	TRBV11-2	TGTGCCAGCAGCTTACTTTCTACTAGCGGACCACGGCAGTTCTTC	CASSLLSTSGPRQFF
.	TRBJ1-1	13	.	TRBV2	TGTGCCAGCAGGTTGGGGGGGAACACTGAAGCTTTCTTT	CASRLGGNTEAFF
TRBD2	TRBJ2-7	16	.	TRBV19	TGTGCCAGTAGCCCGGCTCCGGGACTAGCGGATTACGAGCAGTACTTC	CASSPAPGLADYEQYF
.	TRBJ1-1	15	.	TRBV4-2	TGTGCCAGCAACCAAGGGACAAGGGTGAACACTGAAGCTTTCTTT	CASNQGTRVNTEAFF
TRBD1	TRBJ2-7	16	.	TRBV18	TGTGCCAGCTCACCAGGTCGGGGGACAGGGGGCTTCGAGCAGTACTTC	CASSPGRGTGGFEQYF
.	TRBJ2-2	17	.	TRBV3-1/TRBV3-2	TGTGCCAGCAGCCAAGATCGGAGGTGGAGGAACACCGGGGAGCTGTTTTTT	CASSQDRRWRNTGELFF
.	TRBJ2-5	15	.	TRBV5-1	TGCGCCAGCAGCTTGGTTAAAGGACTTCAAGAGACCCAGTACTTC	CASSLVKGLQETQYF
TRBD1	TRBJ1-1	15	.	TRBV7-9	TGTGCCAGCAGCTCCCAGGGGGCGCAAAACACTGAAGCTTTCTTT	CASSSQGAQNTEAFF
.	TRBJ2-7	14	.	TRBV5-4	TGTGCCAGCAGCTTGGAGCAGGGTTTCTACGAGCAGTACTTC	CASSLEQGFYEQYF
TRBD1	TRBJ1-1	12	once	TRBV3-1/TRBV3-2	TGTGCCAGCGGACAGGTAAACACTGAAGCTTTCTTT	CASGQVNTEAFF
TRBD2	TRBJ2-1	16	.	TRBV4-3	TGCGCCAGCAGCCAAGGGCTAGCGGATACCTACAATGAGCAGTTCTTC	CASSQGLADTYNEQFF
TRBD2	TRBJ2-5	15	.	TRBV6-5	TGTGCCAGCAGTTACCAGGGACTAAACCAAGAGACCCAGTACTTC	CASSYQGLNQETQYF
TRBD1	TRBJ2-7	15	.	TRBV2	TGTGCCAGCAGTCCTGACAGGGGATCCTCCTACGAGCAGTACTTC	CASSPDRGSSYEQYF
TRBD1	TRBJ1-2	15	.	TRBV7-9	TGTGCCAGCAGCTTAGGGACAGGAGCTAACTATGGCTACACCTTC	CASSLGTGANYGYTF
.	TRBJ1-2	14	few	TRBV2	TGTGCCAGCAGTGATGCCAGGGGTAACTATGGCTACACCTTC	CASSDARGNYGYTF
TRBD2	TRBJ2-3	15	.	TRBV20-1	TGCAGTGCTAGTGAGACTAGCGCTAGCACAGATACGCAGTATTTT	CSASETSASTDTQYF
.	TRBJ1-5	16	few	TRBV15	TGTGCCACCAGCAGAGGTTCACAGGGAAGCAATCAGCCCCAGCATTTT	CATSRGSQGSNQPQHF
TRBD1	TRBJ2-7	14	.	TRBV7-9	TGTGCCAGCAGCTTAGGGGGACAGGGAAACGAGCAGTACTTC	CASSLGGQGNEQYF
.	TRBJ1-3	14	few	TRBV11-3	TGTGCCAGCAGCGTGAATACAGGGGGAAACACCATATATTTT	CASSVNTGGNTIYF
.	TRBJ2-7	16	.	TRBV7-2	TGTGCCAGCAGCTTAGTCGGTGGACAGTCGCTGGAGAAGCAGTACTTC	CASSLVGGQSLEKQYF
.	TRBJ1-3	16	.	TRBV7-9	TGTGCCAGCAGCCCGGACGGCGGACTCTCTGGAAACACCATATATTTT	CASSPDGGLSGNTIYF
TRBD2	TRBJ2-5	17	.	TRBV7-3	TGTGCCAGCAGCTTGAGGCGTATTAGCGGGGGGTTCGAGACCCAGTACTTC	CASSLRRISGGFETQYF
.	TRBJ1-2	15	.	TRBV6-5	TGTGCCAGCAGTTATTTGGACAGACTGAACTATGGCTACACCTTC	CASSYLDRLNYGYTF
.	TRBJ1-1	16	once	TRBV6-1	TGTGCCAGCAGTGCCGTTTGGGGGCAGGGAAACACTGAAGCTTTCTTT	CASSAVWGQGNTEAFF
TRBD2	TRBJ2-7	15	.	TRBV5-1	TGCGCCAGCAGCCCCAAAGCGGGAGCAGACTACGAGCAGTACTTC	CASSPKAGADYEQYF
.	TRBJ1-4	13	.	TRBV18	TGTGCCAGCGCGGGTGCAACTAATGAAAAACTGTTTTTT	CASAGATNEKLFF
TRBD2	TRBJ2-3	16	.	TRBV7-6	TGTGCCAGCAGCATGAAACAAGCGGGAGGTGGAGATACGCAGTATTTT	CASSMKQAGGGDTQYF
.	TRBJ1-5	15	once	TRBV19	TGTGCCAGTAGTATCCTACAGGCTAGCAATCAGCCCCAGCATTTT	CASSILQASNQPQHF
TRBD2	TRBJ2-7	16	.	TRBV4-2	TGTGCCAGCAGCTCTCGGGGGAGGGCCGCCATCGGCGAGCAGTACTTC	CASSSRGRAAIGEQYF
.	TRBJ1-2	14	.	TRBV11-3	TGTGCCAGCAGCTTAGGATGGTCCAGGGAAGGCTACACCTTC	CASSLGWSREGYTF
.	TRBJ1-5	15	.	TRBV28	TGTGCCAGCAGCACGCCGGGACTGCTTAATCAGCCCCAGCATTTT	CASSTPGLLNQPQHF
.	TRBJ2-7	14	.	TRBV6-2/TRBV6-3	TGTGCCAGCAGTTACTATCGGGGGACCTACGAGCAGTACTTC	CASSYYRGTYEQYF
TRBD1	TRBJ2-7	15	.	TRBV15	TGTGCCACCAGCACCGGGACAGTCCCAATGTACGAGCAGTACTTC	CATSTGTVPMYEQYF
.	TRBJ2-1	15	once	TRBV15	TGTGCCACCAGCAGAGAGTCGAGCTCCTACAATGAGCAGTTCTTC	CATSRESSSYNEQFF
TRBD1	TRBJ1-1	14	.	TRBV3-1/TRBV3-2	TGTGCCAGCAGACAGGGGGCTCGGGACACTGAAGCTTTCTTT	CASRQGARDTEAFF
TRBD2	TRBJ2-7	15	.	TRBV6-5	TGTGCCAGCACCCTAACTAGCGGGGGATCCTACGAGCAGTACTTC	CASTLTSGGSYEQYF
TRBD1	TRBJ1-4	19	.	TRBV9	TGTGCCAGCAGCGAGTCCACGGGACAGGGCTCGAAGGCTAATGAAAAACTGTTTTTT	CASSESTGQGSKANEKLFF
TRBD1	TRBJ1-6	16	few	TRBV10-2	TGCGCCAGCAGTGATACGGGACAGGGGCAACATTCACCCCTCCACTTT	CASSDTGQGQHSPLHF
TRBD2	TRBJ2-5	15	.	TRBV7-3	TGTGCCAGCAGCTTGGGTATAGCGGGAGTAGAGACCCAGTACTTC	CASSLGIAGVETQYF
.	TRBJ1-2	14	.	TRBV6-5	TGTGCCAGCAGTAACAGGGATTGGAGCTATGGCTACACCTTC	CASSNRDWSYGYTF
.	TRBJ1-1	15	.	TRBV4-1	TGCGCCAGCAGCCGAGAGGGTACGGGGGGATCTGAAGCTTTCTTT	CASSREGTGGSEAFF
.	TRBJ1-2	13	.	TRBV6-5	TGTGCCAGCAGTCCAACAGGGTTGTATGGCTACACCTTC	CASSPTGLYGYTF
.	TRBJ2-5	16	.	TRBV9	TGTGCCAGCAGCGTGGGATTATACGGGGAGCAAGAGACCCAGTACTTC	CASSVGLYGEQETQYF
.	TRBJ1-2	12	few	TRBV30	TGTGCCTGGAATCCAGGGGCCTATGGCTACACCTTC	CAWNPGAYGYTF
.	TRBJ1-4	15	.	TRBV7-2	TGTGCCAGCAGCAGCCGCGGGACCGCGTTTGAAAAACTGTTTTTT	CASSSRGTAFEKLFF
.	TRBJ2-7	15	few	TRBV5-4	TGTGCCAGCAGCCAAAAGGGGGGACAGTCCTACGAGCAGTACTTC	CASSQKGGQSYEQYF
TRBD1	TRBJ1-1	14	.	TRBV29-1	TGCAGCGTTTCCCTACAGGGGAGAAACACTGAAGCTTTCTTT	CSVSLQGRNTEAFF
.	TRBJ1-2	18	many	TRBV11-3	TGTGCCAGCAGCTTAGTGGCGGGGGCCGCAACCAGGGACTATGGCTACACCTTC	CASSLVAGAATRDYGYTF
.	TRBJ1-1	15	.	TRBV19	TGTGCCAGTAGCTTCCCCTTTCGGGGGAACACTGAAGCTTTCTTT	CASSFPFRGNTEAFF
.	TRBJ1-2	13	once	TRBV30	TGTGCCTGGAGTGTCGGGTTTAACTATGGCTACACCTTC	CAWSVGFNYGYTF
.	TRBJ1-1	11	.	TRBV12-3/TRBV12-4	TGTGCCAGCGGTTCCGGGACAAGGGCTTTCTTT	CASGSGTRAFF